The 18 T cell receptor beta chains reported below all come from one sample, sequenced in a study of T cells in localized non-small cell lung cancer. Measured with immunoSEQ multiplex PCR; TCRdb has only the in-frame clones, and not every one. Altogether over 30,000 clones are present, roughly 87% being singletons, with the ten largest covering less than 20%. This specimen consisted of peripheral blood mononuclear cells, obtained before any cancer treatment. These receptors all come from a man aged 40 to 75 with stage III lung adenocarcinoma.

CDR3 sequence reads: CATSSRGRSGNQPQHF. CDR3 DNA: TGTGCCACCAGCTCGAGGGGCAGGAGCGGTAATCAGCCCCAGCATTTT. This rearrangement joins TRBV15 to TRBJ1-5; tentatively, D is TRBD1 (5 bases). V was trimmed by 5 bases and J by 4 bases, leaving 18 bases between them. The CDR3 is made up of 16 amino acids. Germline V gene sequence: CDR1 LNHNV, CDR2 YYDKDF (reference sequence).

J is TRBJ1-2 and V is TRBV7-2; 7 bases are a match to TRBD1. CDR1 and CDR2 from the germline V gene are SGHTA and FQGNSA. This CDR3 contains 16 residues. Germline trimming cut 7 bases from V and 4 bases from J; bases unmatched to any gene: 15. This chain's CDR3 is CASTKSPGQTPYGYTF. CDR3 DNA: TGTGCCAGCACCAAGTCGCCGGGACAGACCCCCTATGGCTACACCTTC.

The V and J genes are TRBV11-3 and TRBJ1-2; no reliable D call. Trimming left V 5 bases short and J 4 bases short, with 11 bases between. CDR1 SGHNT and CDR2 YENEEA come from the germline V gene. CDR3 length equals 13 residues. The CDR3 nucleotides are TGTGCCAGCAGCCCCAGTTTTTTCTATGGCTACACCTTC. Translated, it gives CASSPSFFYGYTF. The full variable domain, in which reference TRBV11-3 and TRBJ1-2 provide the parts outside the CDR3, is EAGVVQSPRYKIIEKKQPVAFWCNPISGHNTLYWYLQNLGQGPELLIRYENEEAVDDSQLPKDRFSAERLKGVDSTLKIQPAELGDSAVYLCASSPSFFYGYTFGSGTRLTVV.

The chain couples TRBV18 to TRBJ2-7, with D maybe TRBD2 (6 bases). The V gene's germline CDR1 is KGHSH and CDR2 LQKENI. The CDR3 has 15 amino acids. Trimming left V 2 bases short and J 7 bases short, with 18 bases between. CDR3 DNA: TGTGCCAGCTCACCAGTACCGGGAGCCTTAGAAGAGCAGTACTTC. This translates into CASSPVPGALEEQYF.

The rearrangement links TRBV29-1 to TRBJ2-3, with D tentatively TRBD1 or TRBD2 (5 bases each). With 7 bases removed from V and 4 bases from J, the gap between germline ends came to 15 bases. CDR3 size: 13 residues. Germline V gives CDR1 SQVTM, CDR2 ANQGSEA. CDR3 nucleotide sequence: TGCAGCGCCCCATTTCTGGGGGCAGATACGCAGTATTTT. Amino acid sequence: CSAPFLGADTQYF.

The chain couples TRBV11-3 to TRBJ1-1; unclear D gene. The CDR3 consists of 14 residues. Germline lookup yields CDR1 SGHNT and CDR2 YENEEA. The V gene lost 6 bases and the J gene lost 1 base, with 12 bases spanning the gap. Here the CDR3 reads CASRRELENTEAFF. CDR3 bases: TGTGCCAGCAGGAGGGAATTGGAGAACACTGAAGCTTTCTTT.

The genes are TRBV18 and TRBJ2-1; possibly TRBD1 for D (5 bases). Trimming removed 5 bases from V and 6 bases from J, with 11 bases in between. This CDR3 is built from 13 residues. CDR1 KGHSH and CDR2 LQKENI come from the germline V gene. The DNA of the CDR3 is TGTGCCAGCTCAGGGGCCGGGCGCAATGAGCAGTTCTTC. Translating gives CASSGAGRNEQFF.

The sample holds a few counts of this clone. This rearrangement joins TRBV7-3 to TRBJ1-1; 10 bases are a match to TRBD1. In germline, CDR1 is SGHTA, CDR2 FQGTGA. The J segment lost 1 base and the V segment lost 5 bases, leaving 4 bases of the junction unmatched. There are 15 residues in the CDR3. The CDR3 loop reads CASSQGTGENTEAFF. In nucleotides, the CDR3 is TGTGCCAGCAGCCAAGGGACAGGGGAGAACACTGAAGCTTTCTTT.

The rearrangement uses TRBV6-1 and TRBJ2-7; weak D call: TRBD2 (5 bases). Germline V gene data show CDR1 as MNHNS and CDR2 as SASEGT. Trimming took 9 bases from V and 2 from J, leaving 14 bases between them. The CDR3 has 13 amino acids. Here the CDR3 reads CASGIGRAYEQYF. The CDR3 DNA reads as TGTGCCAGTGGAATAGGGAGAGCCTACGAGCAGTACTTC.

This chain connects TRBV11-2 to TRBJ2-7; possibly TRBD1 for D (6 bases). CDR1 and CDR2 (germline): SGHAT, FQNNGV. This CDR3 is built from 13 residues. V was cut by 5 bases and J by 5 bases, with 13 bases left in between. The CDR3 region is CASSSPGVHEQYF. CDR3 coding DNA: TGTGCCAGCAGCAGTCCAGGGGTACACGAGCAGTACTTC.

This chain links TRBV7-9 with TRBJ2-3; D is unclear. The CDR3 spans 15 residues. Germline V gene data show CDR1 as SEHNR and CDR2 as FQNEAQ (reference sequence). V shed 6 bases and J shed 5 bases, with 18 bases lying between them. The CDR3 loop is CASRTDRAKKDTQYF. The CDR3 region has the DNA TGTGCCAGCAGAACGGATCGGGCCAAAAAAGATACGCAGTATTTT.

The V gene is TRBV19, the J gene TRBJ1-2, with TRBD1 matching over 8 bases. The J segment lost 6 bases and the V segment lost 5 bases, leaving 5 bases of the junction unmatched. Germline V gene lookup returns CDR1 LNHDA and CDR2 SQIVND (reference sequence). This CDR3 contains 13 residues. CDR3 amino acids: CASSAQGADGYTF. In DNA, the CDR3 is TGTGCCAGTAGTGCCCAGGGGGCTGATGGCTACACCTTC.

This chain connects TRBV25-1 to TRBJ1-1; D is unclear. Deletions cut 1 base from V and 4 bases from J, with 7 bases between. The CDR3 runs to 13 residues. Germline V CDR1 and CDR2: MGHDK, SYGVNS. CDR3 in amino acids: CASSEFGRTEAFF. The CDR3 DNA sequence: TGTGCCAGCAGTGAATTCGGTCGCACTGAAGCTTTCTTT.

This clone was observed once. This sequence joins TRBV6-5 and TRBJ1-4; no firm D call. Germline CDR1 is MNHEY and CDR2 is SVGAGI. V gave up 5 bases and J gave up 9 bases, with 7 bases separating them. This CDR3 spans 11 amino acids. The CDR3 spells CASSQDQKLFF. The CDR3 DNA sequence: TGTGCCAGCAGTCAGGACCAAAAACTGTTTTTT.

V usage is TRBV27 and J usage is TRBJ2-2; 9 nucleotides match TRBD2. CDR1 is MNHEY, CDR2 SMNVEV, per germline (reference sequence). CDR3 length: 17 amino acids. Losses at the gene ends were 4 bases for V and 5 bases for J; bases not matched to a gene: 11. CDR3 sequence reads: CASSSLTAGGRTGELFF. For the CDR3, the DNA is TGTGCCAGCAGTTCCCTCACAGCGGGGGGCCGGACCGGGGAGCTGTTTTTT.

Notes on this clone: The same CDR3 arises from other DNA sequences in this sample as well. The chain is built from TRBV9 and TRBJ1-1; D unresolved. With 4 bases removed from V and 2 bases from J, the gap between germline ends came to 9 bases. In germline, CDR1 is SGDLS, CDR2 YYNGEE. This CDR3 contains 13 residues. The CDR3 loop is CASSPRPNTEAFF. In DNA, the CDR3 is TGTGCCAGCAGCCCCCGGCCCAACACTGAAGCTTTCTTT.

This chain uses TRBV5-1 with TRBJ2-7; weak D call: TRBD1 (5 bases). Trimming removed 2 bases at V and 1 base at J, with 7 bases between. CDR3 length equals 13 residues. The germline V gene encodes CDR1 SGHRS and CDR2 YFSETQ. In nucleotides, the CDR3 is TGCGCCAGCAGCTTCCAGGGTTCCTACGAGCAGTACTTC. Translated, it gives CASSFQGSYEQYF.

The rearrangement uses TRBV10-2 and TRBJ1-1; 10 bases match TRBD1. V shed 2 bases and J 5 bases; nucleotides not matched to a gene: 5. From germline, CDR1 is WSHSY and CDR2 SAAADI. CDR3 length equals 15 residues. As DNA, the CDR3 is TGCGCCAGCAGTGAGCGTTGGACAGGGGGTACTGAAGCTTTCTTT. This encodes CASSERWTGGTEAFF.